The clone carrying this T cell receptor (beta chain) turned up a few times. The antigen is undetermined. Sequenced with the Oncomine TCR Beta short-read assay was DNA taken from cultured CD4+ T cells. Each CDR3 protein is one row after TCRdb ran MiXCR on the PCR reads. The sample holds around 12,000 distinct CDR3 sequences, around 77% seen once. The data originate from a study of vaccination and CD4 T cells after COVID-19. The wider study: Stimulation of the cells used overlapping spike peptide pools from SARS-CoV-2 and from the common cold coronaviruses HCoV-NL63, HCoV-OC43 and HCoV-229E. Study outcomes and limitations: The median SARS-CoV-2-reactive clonotype number increased from approximately 21 to 40, without statistical significance.

Treatment reported: approximately 9-day PBMC culture with coronavirus spike peptide pools or control peptides (ViraFEST assay). Antigen-specific T cells were expanded with peptide pools by ViraFEST, and TCRs were then sequenced. The CDR3 has 14 residues. Germline CDR1 is SGHRS and CDR2 is YFSETQ. With 9 bases clipped from V and 0 bases from J, the junction kept 7 bases outside the gene matches. Sequenced: CD4+ T cells from blood, cultured in vitro. The clonotype comes from a human donor who had recovered from COVID-19. The chain employs TRBV5-1 and TRBJ2-5; 8 bases agree with TRBD1. The CDR3 DNA follows: TGCGCCACCCGGACAGGGCAACACCAAGAGACCCAGTACTTC. Amino acid sequence: CATRTGQHQETQYF.